This TCR beta chain was profiled in a study of spatial heterogeneity in lung cancer. Study-wide background: Alpha-chain detections were consistently fewer than beta-chain detections among the sequences. There were, on average, more than 9.5 raw-read appearances for each unique TCR and UMI combination. Points from the study as a whole: Higher tumor mutation counts went along with higher counts of expanded intratumoral alpha and beta TCRs. Expanded TCRs classified as ubiquitous or regional were counted, and these counts tracked ubiquitous and regional nonsynonymous mutations, respectively.

CDR3 length equals 15 residues. Germline V gene lookup returns CDR1 SGHRS and CDR2 YFSETQ. Trimming took off 1 base at V and 0 bases at J, with 11 bases between the two ends. Single TCR cDNA molecules each had their own unique molecular identifier. Each CDR3 protein is one row after TCRdb ran MiXCR on the 5' RACE reads. The sample consists of 6,000 to 7,500 distinct CDR3 sequences, around an eighth of them appearing once. As concerns this clonotype: Its antigen is still unknown. Because the library targeted alpha chains, this beta chain is an off-target read whose size means little.

The sample's time point: sample taken at primary tumor resection. This sequence joins TRBV5-1 and TRBJ2-7; tentatively, D is TRBD1 or TRBD2 (5 bases each). The source is a male donor with early-stage non-small cell lung cancer. Sequenced material: lung tumor tissue, taken at surgery. The CDR3 spells CASSLSAGSSYEQYF. The CDR3 DNA is TGCGCCAGCAGCTTGAGCGCAGGGAGCTCCTACGAGCAGTACTTC.